This TCR beta chain derives from a study of STAT5B mutations in CD4+ large granular lymphocyte leukemia. CDR1 and CDR2 (germline): LNHDA, SQIVND (reference sequence). The V end was cut by 6 bases, the J end by 9 bases, with 12 bases between. The CDR3 has 13 amino acids. Some clones are missing from TCRdb's copy, which holds only in-frame ones; the method was immunoSEQ multiplex PCR. Among 30,000 to 40,000 clones listed, less than 85% were seen once. This receptor was obtained from a human donor in good health. The specimen was CD4+ T cells from blood buffy coats. V usage is TRBV19 and J usage is TRBJ1-6; D uncertain. CDR3 region: CASSSGISSPLHF. CDR3 bases: TGTGCCAGTAGCTCGGGGATCTCTTCACCCCTCCACTTT.